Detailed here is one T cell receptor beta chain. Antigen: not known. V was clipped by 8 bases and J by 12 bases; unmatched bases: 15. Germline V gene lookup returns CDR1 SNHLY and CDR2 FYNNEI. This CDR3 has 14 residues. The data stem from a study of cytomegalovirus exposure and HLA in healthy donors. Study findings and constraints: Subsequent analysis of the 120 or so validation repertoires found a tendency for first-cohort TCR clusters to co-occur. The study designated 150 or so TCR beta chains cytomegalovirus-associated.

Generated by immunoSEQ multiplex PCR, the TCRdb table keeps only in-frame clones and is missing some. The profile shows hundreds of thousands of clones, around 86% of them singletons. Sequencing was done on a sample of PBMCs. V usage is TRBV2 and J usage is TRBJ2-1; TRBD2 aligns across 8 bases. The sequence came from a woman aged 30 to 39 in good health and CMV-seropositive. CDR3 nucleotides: TGTGCCAGCGAGATGGAACTAGCGGCGAGAGGGCAGTTCTTC. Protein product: CASEMELAARGQFF.